This T cell receptor beta chain was documented in a study of identical twins. Findings of the study overall: Findings depended on cross-sectional statistics rather than tracking the same donors.

Unique molecular identifiers were present on the cDNA, and a universal primer site came from template switching. TCRdb re-called the 5' RACE reads with MiXCR, one entry per CDR3 protein. Of hundreds of thousands of distinct CDR3 sequences listed, approximately 13% are singletons. The CDR3 consists of 15 residues. The V gene lost 1 base and the J gene lost 4 bases, with 11 bases spanning the gap. This clonotype occurred many times. What it binds is not known. These same records also appear under a second study, on yellow fever vaccine responses in identical twins.

The chain uses TRBV12-3 or TRBV12-4 and TRBJ1-5; possibly TRBD1 for D (6 bases). The sequenced sample consisted of PBMCs. This clonotype was sampled from a woman under 30 in good health. The CDR3 protein is CASSLESTGNQPQHF. CDR3 DNA sequence: TGTGCCAGCAGTTTAGAAAGTACAGGGAATCAGCCCCAGCATTTT.